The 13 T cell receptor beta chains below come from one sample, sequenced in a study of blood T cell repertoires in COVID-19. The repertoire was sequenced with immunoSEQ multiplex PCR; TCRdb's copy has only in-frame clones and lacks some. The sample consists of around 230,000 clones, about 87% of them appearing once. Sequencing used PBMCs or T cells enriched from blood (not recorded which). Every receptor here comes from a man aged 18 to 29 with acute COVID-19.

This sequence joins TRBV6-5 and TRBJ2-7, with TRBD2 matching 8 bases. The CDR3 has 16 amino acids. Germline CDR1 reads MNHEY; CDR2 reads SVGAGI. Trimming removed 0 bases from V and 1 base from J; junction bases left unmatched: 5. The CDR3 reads CASSYSGPSGSYEQYF. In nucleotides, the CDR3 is TGTGCCAGCAGTTACTCCGGGCCTAGCGGGTCCTACGAGCAGTACTTC.

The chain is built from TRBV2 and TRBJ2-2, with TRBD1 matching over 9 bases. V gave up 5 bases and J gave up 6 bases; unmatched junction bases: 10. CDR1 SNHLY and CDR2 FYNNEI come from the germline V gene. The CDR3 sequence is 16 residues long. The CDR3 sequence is CASSPDRGISAGELFF. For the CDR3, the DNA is TGTGCCAGCAGTCCGGACAGGGGTATATCGGCCGGGGAGCTGTTTTTT. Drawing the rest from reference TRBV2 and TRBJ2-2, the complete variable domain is EPEVTQTPSHQVTQMGQEVILRCVPISNHLYFYWYRQILGQKVEFLVSFYNNEISEKSEIFDDQFSVERPDGSNFTLKIRSTKLEDSAMYFCASSPDRGISAGELFFGEGSRLTVL.

Here the CDR3 DNA reads TGTGCCAGCAGCGCCCTACAGGGCTCTAATGAAAAACTGTTTTTT. This encodes CASSALQGSNEKLFF. The chain links TRBV7-9 to TRBJ1-4, with a possible D match to TRBD1 (6 bases). Trimming left V 5 bases short and J 3 bases short, with 13 bases between. The length of the CDR3 is 15 residues. Germline loops: CDR1 SEHNR, CDR2 FQNEAQ (reference sequence).

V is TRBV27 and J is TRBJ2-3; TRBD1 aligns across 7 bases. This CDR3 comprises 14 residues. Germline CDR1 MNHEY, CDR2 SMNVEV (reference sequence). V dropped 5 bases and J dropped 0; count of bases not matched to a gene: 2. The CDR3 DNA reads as TGTGCCAGCAGTACGGGACAGAGCACAGATACGCAGTATTTT. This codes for CASSTGQSTDTQYF.

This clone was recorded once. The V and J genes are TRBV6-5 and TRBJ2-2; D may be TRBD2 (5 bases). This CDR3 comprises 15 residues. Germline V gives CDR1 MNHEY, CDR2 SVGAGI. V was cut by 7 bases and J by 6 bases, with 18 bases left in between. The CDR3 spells CASTGLVNIAGELFF. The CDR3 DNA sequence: TGTGCCAGCACGGGGTTAGTTAATATTGCCGGGGAGCTGTTTTTT.

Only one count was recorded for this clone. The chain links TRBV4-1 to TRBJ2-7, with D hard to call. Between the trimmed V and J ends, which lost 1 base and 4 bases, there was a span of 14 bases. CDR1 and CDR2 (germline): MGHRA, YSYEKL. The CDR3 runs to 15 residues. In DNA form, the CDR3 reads TGCGCCAGCAGCCAAGTTGGCGGCCATCCTTACGAGCAGTACTTC. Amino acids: CASSQVGGHPYEQYF.

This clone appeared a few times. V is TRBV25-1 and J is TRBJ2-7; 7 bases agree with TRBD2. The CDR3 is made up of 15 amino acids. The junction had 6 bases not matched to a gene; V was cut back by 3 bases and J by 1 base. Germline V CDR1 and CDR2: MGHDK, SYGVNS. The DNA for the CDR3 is TGTGCCAGCAGTGACCCCAGCGGGACGTCCTACGAGCAGTACTTC. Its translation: CASSDPSGTSYEQYF.

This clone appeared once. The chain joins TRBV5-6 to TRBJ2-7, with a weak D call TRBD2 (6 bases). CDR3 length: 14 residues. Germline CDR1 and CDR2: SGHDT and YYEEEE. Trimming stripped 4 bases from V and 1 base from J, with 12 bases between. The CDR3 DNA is TGTGCCAGCAGCCTAGCAAGCGGGTCCTACGAGCAGTACTTC. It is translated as CASSLASGSYEQYF.

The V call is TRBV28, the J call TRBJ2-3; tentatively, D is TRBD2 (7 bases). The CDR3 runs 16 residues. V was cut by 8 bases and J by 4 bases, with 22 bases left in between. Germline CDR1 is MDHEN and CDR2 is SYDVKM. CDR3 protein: CASLLGGPRIADTQYF. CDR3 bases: TGTGCCAGCCTTCTCGGGGGGCCCAGGATTGCAGATACGCAGTATTTT.

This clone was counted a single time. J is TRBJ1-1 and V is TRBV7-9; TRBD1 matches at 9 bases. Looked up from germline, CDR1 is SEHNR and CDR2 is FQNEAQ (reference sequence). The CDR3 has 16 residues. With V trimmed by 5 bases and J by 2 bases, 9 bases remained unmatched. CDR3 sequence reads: CASSIWTGEGNTEAFF. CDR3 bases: TGTGCCAGCAGCATCTGGACAGGGGAGGGAAACACTGAAGCTTTCTTT.

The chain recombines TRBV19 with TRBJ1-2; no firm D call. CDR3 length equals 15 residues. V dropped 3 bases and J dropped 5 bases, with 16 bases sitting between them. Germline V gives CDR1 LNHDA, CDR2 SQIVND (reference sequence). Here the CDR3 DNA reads TGTGCCAGTAGTATTGGCAGAAACCTCATTTATGGCTACACCTTC. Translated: CASSIGRNLIYGYTF.

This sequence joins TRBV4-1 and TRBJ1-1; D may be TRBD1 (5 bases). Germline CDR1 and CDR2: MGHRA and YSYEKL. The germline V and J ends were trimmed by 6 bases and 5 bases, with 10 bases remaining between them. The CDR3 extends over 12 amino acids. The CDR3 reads CASREGRTEAFF. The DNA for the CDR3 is TGCGCCAGCAGGGAGGGGAGGACTGAAGCTTTCTTT.

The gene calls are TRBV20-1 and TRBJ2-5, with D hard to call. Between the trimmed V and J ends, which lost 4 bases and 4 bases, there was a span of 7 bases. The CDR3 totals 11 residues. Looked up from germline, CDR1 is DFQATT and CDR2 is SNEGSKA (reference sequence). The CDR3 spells CSATFGETQYF. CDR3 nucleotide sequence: TGCAGTGCTACCTTCGGAGAGACCCAGTACTTC.